Listed here is a single T cell receptor beta chain. Antigen unknown. Sequencing was done on patients that had shown CD8+CD57+ cell expansion by flow cytometry. Untreated patients provided the blood samples, with no therapy given before sampling. This specimen comes from a study of CD8+CD57+ T cells in acquired aplastic anemia. Findings and caveats of the study: Patients shared 25 to 35 CD8+ CDR3 sequences with controls.

Genomic DNA constituted the template upon which TCR beta VDJ and CDR3 profiling was performed. TCRdb used MiXCR to reprocess the reads, holding one entry per CDR3 protein. The data show under 500,000 distinct CDR3 sequences, with around 30% seen just once and 0.75% to 0.95% held by the top ten. V was pared by 4 bases and J by 4 bases, with 10 bases of the junction left unmatched. Germline assignment: CDR1 SGHAT and CDR2 FQDESV (reference sequence). The CDR3 runs 16 residues. The receptor was derived from a human donor with aplastic anemia. The genes are TRBV11-1 and TRBJ2-1, with TRBD1 matching over 7 bases. The sequencing input was sorted CD4+, CD8+, or CD8+CD57+ T cells (not recorded which) from PBMCs. The CDR3: CASSSEDRRRYNEQFF. CDR3 DNA: TGTGCCAGCAGCTCGGAGGACAGGAGGAGGTACAATGAGCAGTTCTTC.